Shown below are 22 T cell receptor beta chains from a single sample sequenced in a study of T-cell reconstitution after alpha-beta-depleted transplantation in children. Unique molecular identifiers were incorporated into the prepared TCRbeta library. TCRdb recomputed calls from the PCR reads with MiXCR, one row per CDR3 protein. Of around 600,000 distinct CDR3 sequences listed, more than 20% are singletons. The sequenced sample was PBMCs, mostly from graft donor cells, obtained 360 days after TCRalphabeta/CD19-depleted stem cell transplant. The origin of the receptors is a boy less than two years old who had a stem cell transplant for acute myeloid leukemia, so the T cells may come from the graft donor.

This clonotype was recorded once. V gene TRBV7-8 combines with J gene TRBJ2-7; 12 positions agree with TRBD1. Germline CDR1 and CDR2: SGHVS and FQNEAQ. The length of the CDR3 is 14 residues. Trimming took 6 bases from V and 4 from J; bases not matched to a gene: 4. CDR3 DNA sequence: TGTGCCAGCAGTTGGGACAGGGGGCGTTACGAGCAGTACTTC. This translates into CASSWDRGRYEQYF. Looking up the rest from reference TRBV7-8 and TRBJ2-7 gives the full variable domain: GAGVSQSPRYKVAKRGQDVALRCDPISGHVSLFWYQQALGQGPEFLTYFQNEAQLDKSGLPSDRFFAERPEGSVSTLKIQRTQQEDSAVYLCASSWDRGRYEQYFGPGTRLTVT.

This chain links TRBV10-3 with TRBJ2-4; D is unclear. The CDR3 consists of 13 residues. CDR1 is ENHRY and CDR2 is SYGVKD in the germline V gene. Trimming left V 5 bases short and J 8 bases short, with 13 bases between. CDR3 sequence reads: CAISFSSWDIQYF. Written as DNA, the CDR3 is TGTGCCATCAGTTTTTCCAGTTGGGACATTCAGTACTTC.

This clonotype was seen ten or more times. The chain recombines TRBV7-9 with TRBJ2-3, with D maybe TRBD2 (6 bases). The V and J ends lost 4 bases and 4 bases respectively, with 18 bases between them. This CDR3 is built from 16 residues. The germline V gene encodes CDR1 SEHNR and CDR2 FQNEAQ (reference sequence). The CDR3 here is CASSSGRIHLADTQYF. The CDR3 coding sequence is TGTGCCAGCAGCTCAGGGAGGATCCACCTTGCAGATACGCAGTATTTT.

The V call is TRBV7-2, the J call TRBJ2-3; D gene uncertain. V lost 4 bases and J lost 14, with 22 bases in between. The length of the CDR3 is 14 residues. Looked up from germline, CDR1 is SGHTA and CDR2 is FQGNSA. CDR3 in DNA: TGTGCCAGCAGCTCAACGCTGTCCGGCCCCTACCCGTATTTT. Its protein product is CASSSTLSGPYPYF.

This clonotype showed up just a few times. This chain connects TRBV6-5 to TRBJ2-1, with TRBD2 matching 13 bases. Germline CDR1 is MNHEY and CDR2 is SVGAGI. The CDR3 has 18 amino acids. J gave up 2 bases and V 0 bases, and 4 bases lay outside the gene matches. CDR3 in DNA: TGTGCCAGCAGTTACTCTACGACTAGCGGGGGGACCTACAATGAGCAGTTCTTC. Its protein is CASSYSTTSGGTYNEQFF.

This clonotype has only a few counts. The CDR3 here is CAIRRDRGENLGELFF. CDR3 nucleotide sequence: TGCGCCATCCGACGGGACAGGGGAGAGAATTTGGGGGAGCTGTTTTTT. The rearrangement links TRBV10-2 to TRBJ2-2, with 10 bases aligning to TRBD1. Per the germline V gene, CDR1 is WSHSY and CDR2 is SAAADI. The trim removed 10 bases at V and 8 bases at J, leaving 16 bases unmatched. The CDR3 has 16 amino acids.

This clonotype was counted ten times or more. This chain connects TRBV20-1 to TRBJ2-7; 10 bases align to TRBD2. Germline V gene lookup returns CDR1 DFQATT and CDR2 SNEGSKA (reference sequence). J was trimmed by 0 bases and V by 6 bases; bases with no gene match: 11. The CDR3 sequence is 16 residues long. Here the CDR3 DNA reads TGCAGTGCCACAATAGCGGGGGGTCCTAGCTCCTACGAGCAGTACTTC. Amino acids: CSATIAGGPSSYEQYF.

A few counts support this clonotype. The gene calls are TRBV29-1 and TRBJ2-3, with D unresolved. Germline CDR1 reads SQVTM; CDR2 reads ANQGSEA. There are 15 residues in the CDR3. Written as DNA, the CDR3 is TGCCCTCTCACGAGTTTTATGGGTAGCACAGATACGCAGTATTTT. Its protein product is CPLTSFMGSTDTQYF.

The chain joins TRBV5-1 to TRBJ2-3, with D possibly matching TRBD1 (8 bases). V lost 3 bases, J lost 1 base, and 12 bases lay in between. The CDR3 is 15 amino acids. The V gene's germline CDR1 is SGHRS and CDR2 YFSETQ. The DNA of the CDR3 is TGCGCCAGCAGCTGGGGGGGACAGGGCACAGATACGCAGTATTTT. Its protein is CASSWGGQGTDTQYF. The variable domain in full, completed from reference TRBV5-1 and TRBJ2-3, reads KAGVTQTPRYLIKTRGQQVTLSCSPISGHRSVSWYQQTPGQGLQFLFEYFSETQRNKGNFPGRFSGRQFSNSRSEMNVSTLELGDSALYLCASSWGGQGTDTQYFGPGTRLTVL.

This clonotype has only a few counts. The chain joins TRBV20-1 to TRBJ1-3; D remains ambiguous. V lost 4 bases, J lost 2 bases, and 15 bases lay in between. CDR1 and CDR2 from the germline V gene are DFQATT and SNEGSKA (reference sequence). The CDR3 contains 15 residues. CDR3: CSATDTSRPGNTIYF. The CDR3 nucleotides are TGCAGTGCTACCGACACTTCCCGACCTGGAAACACCATATATTTT.

This clonotype turned up a few times. The V gene is TRBV7-2, the J gene TRBJ2-7; D remains ambiguous. The V gene lost 2 bases and the J gene lost 0 bases, with 11 bases spanning the gap. Germline-derived CDR1 and CDR2 are SGHTA and FQGNSA. The CDR3 runs to 15 residues. The CDR3 bases are TGTGCCAGCAGCTTACAGGAAATTGGCTCCTACGAGCAGTACGTC. As protein: CASSLQEIGSYEQYV.

The sample holds a few counts of this clonotype. V gene TRBV18 combines with J gene TRBJ2-3; D remains unclear. Between the trimmed V and J ends, which lost 5 bases and 1 base, there was a span of 7 bases. Germline lookup yields CDR1 KGHSH and CDR2 LQKENI. CDR3 length equals 13 residues. The CDR3 region has the DNA TGTGCCAGCTCAGCCTCCCGCACAGATACGCAGTATTTT. Its protein product is CASSASRTDTQYF.

This clonotype occurred a few times. CDR3 nucleotide sequence: TGTGCCAGCAGCTTAGGACGGTTTCAAGAGACCCAGTACTTC. It specifies CASSLGRFQETQYF. The genes are TRBV7-2 and TRBJ2-5; D is undetermined. The CDR3 spans 14 residues. Germline CDR1 and CDR2: SGHTA and FQGNSA. Trimming cost V 1 base and J 2 bases, with 8 bases left between them.

V usage is TRBV20-1 and J usage is TRBJ2-7; 10 nucleotides match TRBD2. V trimming: 5 bases; J trimming: 0 bases; junction bases outside the gene matches: 1. The CDR3 extends over 13 amino acids. The V gene's germline CDR1 is DFQATT and CDR2 SNEGSKA (reference sequence). The CDR3 is CSALAGASYEQYF. In nucleotides, the CDR3 is TGCAGTGCTCTAGCGGGGGCCTCCTACGAGCAGTACTTC.

This clonotype was picked up a small number of times. J is TRBJ2-2 and V is TRBV28, with 7 bases identical to TRBD1. V shed 11 bases and J 5 bases; nucleotides not matched to a gene: 8. CDR3 size: 13 residues. The germline CDR1 and CDR2 sequences are MDHEN and SYDVKM. The DNA of the CDR3 is TGTGCCGGCGCCGGGACAGAGACCGGGGAGCTGTTTTTT. It is translated as CAGAGTETGELFF.

This clonotype was picked up a small number of times. The chain recombines TRBV3-1 with TRBJ2-1; maybe TRBD2 (5 bases). The CDR3 runs to 16 residues. CDR1 and CDR2 (germline): LGHDT, YNNKEL (reference sequence). V was trimmed by 1 base and J by 5 bases, leaving 15 bases between them. CDR3 loop: CASSQAFYGLNNEQFF. As DNA, the CDR3 is TGTGCCAGCAGCCAAGCCTTTTACGGACTTAACAATGAGCAGTTCTTC.

The V gene is TRBV20-1, the J gene TRBJ1-5, with TRBD1 identical over 10 bases. This CDR3 has 14 residues. Germline V gives CDR1 DFQATT, CDR2 SNEGSKA (reference sequence). V was clipped by 6 bases and J by 3 bases; unmatched bases: 5. The CDR3 coding sequence is TGCAGTGCAACCGGGACAGGGGACAATCAGCCCCAGCATTTT. This gives the protein CSATGTGDNQPQHF.

This chain connects TRBV27 to TRBJ2-2; 7 bases map to TRBD1. Germline assignment: CDR1 MNHEY and CDR2 SMNVEV (reference sequence). Trimming took 5 bases from V and 7 from J; bases not matched to a gene: 4. This CDR3 region has 13 residues. The CDR3 nucleotides read TGTGCCAGCAGTCCTACAGGGGTCGGGGAGCTGTTTTTT. It codes for CASSPTGVGELFF.

A few counts support this clonotype. J is TRBJ1-5 and V is TRBV7-2, with D unclear. Trimming stripped 5 bases from V and 5 bases from J, with 13 bases between. The CDR3 contains 14 residues. CDR1 SGHTA and CDR2 FQGNSA come from the germline V gene. The CDR3 coding sequence is TGTGCCAGCAGCCAACGGTCCGGGGATCAGCCCCAGCATTTT. Its protein product is CASSQRSGDQPQHF.

On this clonotype: This sequence may be a read error, since a much larger clone differs from it by one base. The chain carries TRBV6-1 and TRBJ2-3; D possibly corresponds to TRBD1 (6 bases). This CDR3 has 13 amino acids. The V and J ends lost 6 bases and 2 bases respectively, with 9 bases between them. CDR1 and CDR2 from the germline V gene are MNHNS and SASEGT. For the CDR3, the DNA is TGTGCCAGCAGCACAGGGACCACAGATACGCAGTATTTT. Protein product: CASSTGTTDTQYF.

The rearrangement links TRBV20-1 to TRBJ2-1, with 12 bases fitting TRBD2. The CDR3 has 17 amino acids. CDR1 and CDR2 from the germline V gene are DFQATT and SNEGSKA (reference sequence). V lost 2 bases and J lost 4; bases outside the gene matches: 9. CDR3 residues: CSARKRTSGALYNEQFF. CDR3 DNA: TGCAGTGCTAGAAAACGGACTAGCGGGGCCTTGTACAATGAGCAGTTCTTC.

The chain employs TRBV15 and TRBJ1-6; unclear D gene. The V end was cut by 0 bases, the J end by 8 bases, with 8 bases between. Germline CDR1 LNHNV, CDR2 YYDKDF (reference sequence). The CDR3 consists of 14 residues. The CDR3 sequence is CATSRDGRDSPLHF. The CDR3 DNA reads TGTGCCACCAGCAGAGATGGTCGGGATTCACCCCTCCACTTT.